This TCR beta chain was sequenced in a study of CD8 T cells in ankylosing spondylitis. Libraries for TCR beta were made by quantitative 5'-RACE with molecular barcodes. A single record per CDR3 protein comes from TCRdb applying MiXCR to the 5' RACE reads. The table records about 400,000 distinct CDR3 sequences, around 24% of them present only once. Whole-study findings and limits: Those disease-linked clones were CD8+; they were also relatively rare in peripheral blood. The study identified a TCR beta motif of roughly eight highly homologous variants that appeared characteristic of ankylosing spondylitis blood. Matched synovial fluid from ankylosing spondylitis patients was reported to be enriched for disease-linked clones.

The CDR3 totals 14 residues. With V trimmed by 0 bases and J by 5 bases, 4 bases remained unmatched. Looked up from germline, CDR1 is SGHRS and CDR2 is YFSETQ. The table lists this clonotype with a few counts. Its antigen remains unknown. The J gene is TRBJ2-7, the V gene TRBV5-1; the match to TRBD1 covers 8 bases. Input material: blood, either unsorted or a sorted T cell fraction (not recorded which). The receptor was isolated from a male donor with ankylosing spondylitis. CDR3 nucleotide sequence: TGCGCCAGCAGCTTGGAGACAGGGGTCGACGAGCAGTACTTC. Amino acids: CASSLETGVDEQYF.